Each of the 5 T cell receptor beta chains below was sequenced from the same sample in a study of blood T cell repertoires in COVID-19. Clones were read by immunoSEQ multiplex PCR, and TCRdb kept only the in-frame ones, dropping some. The table includes 60,000 to 90,000 clones, approximately 84% detected once. The sample was peripheral blood. Every receptor here comes from a man between 60 and 75 years old with COVID-19, enrolled during active disease.

The rearrangement uses TRBV3-1 (or the pseudogene TRBV3-2) and TRBJ2-5; maybe TRBD1 (5 bases). Germline loops: CDR1 LGHDT, CDR2 YNNKEL (reference sequence). The CDR3 has 13 amino acids. V lost 1 base and J lost 5, with 8 bases in between. For the CDR3, the DNA is TGTGCCAGCAGCCAAGTAAGGGGCGAGACCCAGTACTTC. Its translation: CASSQVRGETQYF.

The chain uses TRBV2 and TRBJ2-7; TRBD1 might be the D (5 bases). The germline V gene has CDR1 SNHLY and CDR2 FYNNEI. This CDR3 has 13 residues. V lost 6 bases to trimming and J lost 12 bases, with 21 bases between them. The CDR3 spells CASRGADPWSRYF. As DNA, the CDR3 is TGTGCCAGCAGAGGGGCAGACCCTTGGTCGAGGTACTTC. Combining the CDR3 with reference TRBV2 and TRBJ2-7 gives the whole variable domain EPEVTQTPSHQVTQMGQEVILRCVPISNHLYFYWYRQILGQKVEFLVSFYNNEISEKSEIFDDQFSVERPDGSNFTLKIRSTKLEDSAMYFCASRGADPWSRYFGPGTRLTVT.

This rearrangement joins TRBV3-1 (or the pseudogene TRBV3-2) to TRBJ2-1, with TRBD2 matching 9 bases. The CDR3 totals 16 residues. The germline gives CDR1 LGHDT, CDR2 YNNKEL (reference sequence). V was pared by 0 bases and J by 0 bases, with 0 bases of the junction left unmatched. The CDR3 DNA reads as TGTGCCAGCAGCCAAGATAGCGGGGGCTCCTACAATGAGCAGTTCTTC. Translated: CASSQDSGGSYNEQFF.

The genes are TRBV14 and TRBJ1-2, with a tentative D call TRBD1 (6 bases). Trimming removed 4 bases from V and 1 base from J, with 13 bases in between. There are 15 residues in the CDR3. Germline V CDR1 and CDR2: SGHDN, FVKESK. The CDR3 DNA reads TGTGCCAGCAGCCCGGACAGACAATATAACTATGGCTACACCTTC. Translation: CASSPDRQYNYGYTF.

The V call is TRBV28, the J call TRBJ1-2; the match to TRBD1 covers 9 bases. This CDR3 has 14 residues. The junction had 6 bases not matched to a gene; V was cut back by 6 bases and J by 4 bases. The germline V gene has CDR1 MDHEN and CDR2 SYDVKM. DNA of the CDR3: TGTGCCAGCAGAAGGACAGGGGCTATCTATGGCTACACCTTC. Translating gives CASRRTGAIYGYTF.